This TCR beta chain was recorded in a study of cytomegalovirus exposure and HLA in healthy donors. Across the whole study: Approximately 85 million unique TCRs from HLA-typed donors made up an early data release. Findings and limits, study-wide: Rare TCR sequences dominated, though some public TCRs recurred in many donors.

Turning to this clone: The antigen is unknown.

The PCR ran on 60 Vbeta and 13 Jbeta primers. TCRdb's copy holds only in-frame clones and misses some; the assay was immunoSEQ multiplex PCR. Of some 210,000 clones listed, 70% to 80% are singletons. The source of this sequence is a young woman in good health and CMV-seropositive. Specimen: PBMCs.

This chain's CDR3 is CASLSGGETQYF. The CDR3 nucleotides are TGTGCCAGCCTTAGCGGGGGAGAGACCCAGTACTTC. V usage is TRBV2 and J usage is TRBJ2-5; 9 bases match TRBD2. The V gene's germline CDR1 is SNHLY and CDR2 FYNNEI. With V trimmed by 8 bases and J by 4 bases, 2 bases remained unmatched. CDR3 length equals 12 residues. Using reference TRBV2 and TRBJ2-5 for the parts outside the CDR3, the full variable domain is EPEVTQTPSHQVTQMGQEVILRCVPISNHLYFYWYRQILGQKVEFLVSFYNNEISEKSEIFDDQFSVERPDGSNFTLKIRSTKLEDSAMYFCASLSGGETQYFGPGTRLLVL.